Here is one TCR beta chain with its context. Its cognate antigen is unknown. The record originates from a study of monozygotic twins with inflammatory bowel disease. UMIs bearing a 6-nucleotide sample barcode were added through template switching. TCRalpha and TCRbeta cDNA went through two nested PCRs of roughly 15 and 9 cycles. TCRdb reprocessed the 5' RACE reads and keeps a single row for each CDR3 protein, giving no DNA. The repertoire table contains about 210,000 distinct CDR3 sequences. Findings of the study overall: Possibly because of limited power, concordant and discordant twins showed no difference in repertoire similarity.

The CDR3 runs to 13 residues. Germline loops: CDR1 DFQATT, CDR2 SNEGSKA (reference sequence). The TCR sequence derives from a human donor with ulcerative colitis or Crohn's disease, or a healthy co-twin of an affected twin (not recorded which). The sequencing sample was made of blood. The chain links TRBV20-1 to TRBJ2-3; without DNA, the TCRdb call of TRBD2 cannot be checked. The chain's CDR3 is CSLAGGGTDTQYF.